One sample yielded the 18 T cell receptor beta chains listed below, sequenced in a study of shared clonotypes between healthy human individuals. Clones were read by immunoSEQ multiplex PCR, and TCRdb kept only the in-frame ones, dropping some. The table has 2 million to 2.5 million clones, just over 90% seen once. The sequencing sample was made of naive CD4+ T cells from PBMCs. Documented subset: CD45RA+ positively selected. The receptors shown here come from a man between 18 and 35 years old in good health. Some clones in this sample may be carry-over from other donors' samples.

J is TRBJ2-2 and V is TRBV25-1, with D perhaps matching TRBD1 or TRBD2 (5 bases each). Per germline, CDR1 MGHDK and CDR2 SYGVNS. This CDR3 is built from 14 residues. V lost 5 bases and J lost 2, with 9 bases in between. The chain's CDR3 is CASSKGPNTGELFF. CDR3 nucleotide sequence: TGTGCCAGCAGTAAGGGACCAAACACCGGGGAGCTGTTTTTT.

V usage is TRBV7-9 and J usage is TRBJ2-5, with TRBD1 identical over 10 bases. The CDR3 runs 16 residues. V trimming: 4 bases; J trimming: 4 bases; junction bases outside the gene matches: 9. From germline, CDR1 is SEHNR and CDR2 FQNEAQ (reference sequence). CDR3 region: CASSSTRQGAGETQYF. DNA for the CDR3: TGTGCCAGCAGCTCGACAAGACAGGGGGCAGGAGAGACCCAGTACTTC.

V is TRBV6-6 and J is TRBJ1-2, with TRBD1 as a possible D gene (6 bases). Trimming removed 4 bases at V and 4 bases at J, with 19 bases between. The CDR3 is made up of 16 amino acids. Looked up from germline, CDR1 is MNHNY and CDR2 is SVGAGI (reference sequence). This CDR3 reads CASSSNYGTSGYGYTF. In DNA, the CDR3 is TGTGCCAGCAGTTCGAACTACGGGACATCGGGCTATGGCTACACCTTC.

The chain couples TRBV5-6 to TRBJ1-5, with TRBD1 matching over 9 bases. The CDR3 is made up of 16 amino acids. The V gene end was trimmed by 2 bases and the J gene end by 0 bases; junction bases not matched to a gene: 3. CDR1 is SGHDT and CDR2 is YYEEEE in the germline V gene. CDR3 region: CASSFPTGGSNQPQHF. In nucleotides, the CDR3 is TGTGCCAGCAGCTTCCCGACAGGGGGTAGCAATCAGCCCCAGCATTTT.

The chain recombines TRBV18 with TRBJ2-7; D tentatively fits TRBD1 or TRBD2 (5 bases each). The CDR3 covers 16 residues. V lost 3 bases, J lost 1 base, and 16 bases lay in between. From germline, CDR1 is KGHSH and CDR2 LQKENI. The CDR3 region is CASSPILGTASYEQYF. The CDR3 nucleotides read TGTGCCAGCTCACCCATACTAGGGACGGCATCCTACGAGCAGTACTTC.

This clone was detected a few times. This chain joins TRBV7-3 and TRBJ2-2; 10 bases agree with TRBD1. Per the germline V gene, CDR1 is SGHTA and CDR2 is FQGTGA. V lost 4 bases and J lost 9; bases outside the gene matches: 5. This CDR3 is 14 amino acids long. The CDR3 loop reads CASSSRQGARELFF. DNA for the CDR3: TGTGCCAGCAGCTCCCGACAGGGGGCCCGGGAGCTGTTTTTT. The whole variable domain, filled in from reference TRBV7-3 and TRBJ2-2, reads GAGVSQTPSNKVTEKGKYVELRCDPISGHTALYWYRQSLGQGPEFLIYFQGTGAADDSGLPNDRFFAVRPEGSVSTLKIQRTERGDSAVYLCASSSRQGARELFFGEGSRLTVL.

This clone appeared a few times. The V and J genes are TRBV9 and TRBJ1-5; the D is unclear. This CDR3 is built from 14 residues. Germline loops: CDR1 SGDLS, CDR2 YYNGEE. The V end lost 4 bases, the J end lost 1 base, and 9 bases lay between the germline ends. CDR3 region: CASSLEGSNQPQHF. The CDR3 region has the DNA TGTGCCAGCAGCCTGGAGGGCAGCAATCAGCCCCAGCATTTT.

The CDR3, as DNA: TGTGCCAGCAGTCCATACCCAAGGGACAGGGTTCAGCCCCAGCATTTT. Protein sequence: CASSPYPRDRVQPQHF. The V gene is TRBV27, the J gene TRBJ1-5, with 9 bases identical to TRBD1. The germline V gene encodes CDR1 MNHEY and CDR2 SMNVEV (reference sequence). The CDR3 is 16 amino acids. V was pared by 5 bases and J by 6 bases, with 11 bases of the junction left unmatched.

The chain links TRBV7-3 to TRBJ2-1; possibly TRBD2 for D (5 bases). V gave up 1 base and J gave up 6 bases, with 13 bases separating them. Per the germline V gene, CDR1 is SGHTA and CDR2 is FQGTGA. The CDR3 runs to 15 residues. The CDR3 loop is CASSLKPLAPNEQFF. The CDR3 DNA reads TGTGCCAGCAGCTTAAAGCCCCTAGCTCCCAATGAGCAGTTCTTC. Drawing the rest from reference TRBV7-3 and TRBJ2-1, the complete variable domain is GAGVSQTPSNKVTEKGKYVELRCDPISGHTALYWYRQSLGQGPEFLIYFQGTGAADDSGLPNDRFFAVRPEGSVSTLKIQRTERGDSAVYLCASSLKPLAPNEQFFGPGTRLTVL.

V is TRBV28 and J is TRBJ1-4; 11 positions match TRBD1. CDR3 size: 16 residues. Trimming cost V 3 bases and J 9 bases; bases outside gene matches: 9. Germline assignment: CDR1 MDHEN and CDR2 SYDVKM. CDR3 sequence (DNA): TGTGCCAGCAGTTTGCGACCCGGACAGGGGGCACAAAAACTGTTTTTT. It yields the protein CASSLRPGQGAQKLFF. Looking up the rest from reference TRBV28 and TRBJ1-4 gives the full variable domain: DVKVTQSSRYLVKRTGEKVFLECVQDMDHENMFWYRQDPGLGLRLIYFSYDVKMKEKGDIPEGYSVSREKKERFSLILESASTNQTSMYLCASSLRPGQGAQKLFFGSGTQLSVL.

The chain links TRBV7-3 to TRBJ2-7; TRBD1 matches 8 bases. CDR1 and CDR2 (germline): SGHTA, FQGTGA. CDR3 length: 21 residues. V dropped 0 bases and J dropped 1; count of bases not matched to a gene: 20. CDR3 loop: CASSLTGRVQGAQSWSYEQYF. The CDR3, as DNA: TGTGCCAGCAGCTTAACGGGTAGGGTCCAGGGGGCGCAAAGTTGGTCCTACGAGCAGTACTTC.

A word on this clone: Distinct nucleotide sequences in the sample also encode this CDR3. The chain employs TRBV30 and TRBJ2-3; TRBD1 matches at 7 bases. V shed 3 bases and J 3 bases; nucleotides not matched to a gene: 3. The CDR3 runs to 13 residues. Germline V gene data show CDR1 as GTSNPN and CDR2 as SVGIG (reference sequence). CDR3 protein: CAWSPGGTDTQYF. DNA of the CDR3: TGTGCCTGGAGCCCAGGGGGAACAGATACGCAGTATTTT.

To note about this clone: This may come from a read error, since a much larger clone is one base off. The same CDR3 arises from other DNA sequences in this sample as well. This sequence joins TRBV2 and TRBJ2-5; the D is unclear. Per germline, CDR1 SNHLY and CDR2 FYNNEI. The CDR3 consists of 11 residues. Trimming took off 6 bases at V and 0 bases at J, with 2 bases between the two ends. For the CDR3, the DNA is TGTGCCAGCAGCTACCAAGAGACCCAGTACTTC. It codes for CASSYQETQYF. Full variable domain (missing parts from reference TRBV2 and TRBJ2-5): EPEVTQTPSHQVTQMGQEVILRCVPISNHLYFYWYRQILGQKVEFLVSFYNNEISEKSEIFDDQFSVERPDGSNFTLKIRSTKLEDSAMYFCASSYQETQYFGPGTRLLVL.

The gene calls are TRBV5-1 and TRBJ1-1; D is uncertain. Germline V gives CDR1 SGHRS, CDR2 YFSETQ. V lost 0 bases, J lost 5 bases, and 14 bases lay in between. CDR3 size: 15 residues. CDR3 sequence reads: CASSLGEGSGTEAFF. In DNA, the CDR3 is TGCGCCAGCAGCTTGGGGGAGGGATCGGGGACTGAAGCTTTCTTT.

This chain uses TRBV7-9 with TRBJ2-3; 7 bases agree with TRBD1. Germline loops: CDR1 SEHNR, CDR2 FQNEAQ (reference sequence). J lost 5 bases, V lost 2 bases, and 13 bases had no gene match. The CDR3 contains 17 residues. The CDR3 DNA reads TGTGCCAGCAGCTTAAACTTGGGACAGATCCCCCGAGATACGCAGTATTTT. It codes for CASSLNLGQIPRDTQYF.

The chain employs TRBV5-1 and TRBJ2-7; 7 nucleotides line up with TRBD1. V was pared by 4 bases and J by 1 base, with 5 bases of the junction left unmatched. Looked up from germline, CDR1 is SGHRS and CDR2 is YFSETQ. The CDR3 has 14 residues. CDR3 sequence: CASSRQGQSYEQYF. The CDR3 DNA reads TGCGCCAGCAGCCGACAGGGACAGTCCTACGAGCAGTACTTC.

The chain is built from TRBV28 and TRBJ2-7; the match to TRBD1 covers 9 bases. J was trimmed by 0 bases and V by 10 bases; bases with no gene match: 7. Germline CDR1 reads MDHEN; CDR2 reads SYDVKM. The CDR3 extends over 14 amino acids. CDR3 protein: CAIKGQGYSYEQYF. CDR3 sequence (DNA): TGTGCCATCAAGGGACAGGGCTACTCCTACGAGCAGTACTTC.

This clone was seen just once. J is TRBJ2-4 and V is TRBV7-3; D is possibly TRBD1 or TRBD2 (5 bases each). The germline V and J ends were trimmed by 10 bases and 8 bases, with 21 bases remaining between them. Germline V gene data show CDR1 as SGHTA and CDR2 as FQGTGA. The CDR3 loop spans 14 amino acids. CDR3 sequence: CAITVQGREDIQYF. Written as DNA, the CDR3 is TGTGCCATTACCGTTCAGGGCCGGGAAGACATTCAGTACTTC.